This record looks at one TCR beta chain sequence and its context. V was clipped by 2 bases and J by 4 bases, with 11 bases between them. Germline lookup yields CDR1 SGHTA and CDR2 FQGNSA. This CDR3 region has 15 residues. Sequenced by immunoSEQ multiplex PCR; TCRdb stores in-frame clones only, minus some. This sample has some 200,000 clones, with around 94% found just once. This record comes from a study of control samples from healthy donors and cancer patients. The receptor's source is a man in his fifties or sixties in good health. The source material was blood. The chain uses TRBV7-2 and TRBJ2-2; perhaps TRBD1 as D (6 bases). Here the CDR3 reads CASSLQGSGTGELFF. The CDR3 nucleotides read TGTGCCAGCAGCTTACAGGGGAGCGGCACCGGGGAGCTGTTTTTT.